This T cell receptor beta chain was sequenced during a study of blood T cell repertoires in COVID-19. Study-wide background: PBMCs, B-cell-depleted T cells, or T cells were the source of the cDNA or gDNA that made up the material.

Original processing methods: Reference gene primer amplification gave estimated nucleated cell counts. Sequencing was performed with immunoSEQ multiplex PCR; in TCRdb, only in-frame clones are kept and a portion is missing. Clonal size and the V and J genes are those of that table, whereas D and trimming came from the DNA. The data contain about 98,000 clones, 70% to 90% of them singletons. This clone was picked up a small number of times. Germline V CDR1 and CDR2: MNHEY, SMNVEV (reference sequence). V was pared by 5 bases and J by 4 bases, with 14 bases of the junction left unmatched. The CDR3 length is 17 residues.

The sequence was collected from a man between 65 and 79 years old with acute or convalescent COVID-19. Sequenced: peripheral blood. The chain links TRBV27 to TRBJ1-1; 9 nucleotides match TRBD1. Written as DNA, the CDR3 is TGTGCCAGCAGTCGTCTTGGGGGACAGGGTGGGGTCACTGAAGCTTTCTTT. Amino acid sequence: CASSRLGGQGGVTEAFF.